This is a list of T cell receptor beta chains from one sample in a study of neoadjuvant anti-PD-1 for oral cavity cancer. TCRdb's table, derived via immunoSEQ multiplex PCR, lists solely in-frame clones and lacks some. Of tens of thousands of clones in the sample, 35% to 50% were seen once. Material: tumor tissue, obtained after nivolumab (anti-PD-1) treatment. The receptors here all came from a person between 40 and 85 years old with oral cavity squamous cell carcinoma. Both conserved end residues are part of each CDR3. The order of the fields is D gene, clone size, V gene, J gene, CDR3 DNA, CDR3 protein. A D gene is named only where the DNA matches it firmly. Clone size appears in some rows only: once, few, many, or a class for an expanded clone.

>TRBD1|few|TRBV25-1|TRBJ2-1
TGTGCCAGCAGTGCAGGGACAGGGACCTACAATGAGCAGTTCTTC
CASSAGTGTYNEQFF
>.|.|TRBV5-1|TRBJ1-2
TGCGCCAGCACCGGGGAGGGCGGCTACACCTTC
CASTGEGGYTF
>TRBD2|.|TRBV2|TRBJ2-3
TGTGCCAGCAGTGAACAAGCGGGGGGGAACCACATAACTCGCACAGATACGCAGTATTTT
CASSEQAGGNHITRTDTQYF
>TRBD2|.|TRBV5-8|TRBJ2-7
TGTGCCAGCAGCTTCGGGACTACCCTTTACGAGCAGTACTTC
CASSFGTTLYEQYF
>.|.|TRBV28|TRBJ1-6
TGTGCCAGCAGCCGTAAGCCCAATTCACCCCTCCACTTT
CASSRKPNSPLHF
>.|.|TRBV6-1|TRBJ2-3
TGTGCCAGCAGTTGGGACACCTCCCCGACAGATACGCAGTATTTT
CASSWDTSPTDTQYF
>.|once|TRBV4-3|TRBJ1-2
TGCGCCAGCAGCCAAGATCGTATCAGATCTGGCTACACCTTC
CASSQDRIRSGYTF
>.|.|TRBV10-3|TRBJ2-7
TGTGCCATCAGTGAGTCGATGTCCCACAGGGAGAGTAACTCCTACGAGCAGTACTTC
CAISESMSHRESNSYEQYF
>.|.|TRBV7-2|TRBJ2-1
TGTGCCAGCAGCTTAGGGATTGGCAGGGGGTTCTTC
CASSLGIGRGFF
>.|.|TRBV11-2|TRBJ1-2
TGTGCCAGCAGCCCCCGGCGAATTCCAGACTATGGCTACACCTTC
CASSPRRIPDYGYTF
>.|.|TRBV27|TRBJ1-6
TGTGCCAGCAGTTCCGGGCGTGGGGGCACTAATTCACCCCTCCACTTT
CASSSGRGGTNSPLHF
>.|.|TRBV5-1|TRBJ1-1
TGCGCCAGCAGCTCCTTGGTACGTGGTCAGGGGACTGAAGCTTTCTTT
CASSSLVRGQGTEAFF
>.|.|TRBV5-1|TRBJ2-5
TGCGCCAGCAGCTACGACCCCTCCTCAGAGACCCAGTACTTC
CASSYDPSSETQYF
>.|.|TRBV27|TRBJ1-1
TGTGCCAGCAGTGGAACCCGATGGCCTGAAGCTTTCTTT
CASSGTRWPEAFF
>TRBD1|.|TRBV7-2|TRBJ2-7
TGTGCCAGCAGCCTATCCAAGCGACAGGGGGTGATATACGAGCAGTACTTC
CASSLSKRQGVIYEQYF
>.|.|TRBV7-2|TRBJ1-4
TGTGCCAGCAGCTTAGGACCGCTAGATAATGAAAAACTGTTTTTT
CASSLGPLDNEKLFF
>.|few|TRBV11-2|TRBJ2-5
TGTGCCAGCAGCTTAGTCACCGGAGAGACCCAGTACTTC
CASSLVTGETQYF
>TRBD1|few|TRBV11-2|TRBJ1-1
TGTGCCAGCAGCCCCGGACAGGGGAGGGCTGAAGCTTTCTTT
CASSPGQGRAEAFF
>.|.|TRBV7-8|TRBJ1-4
TGTGCCAGCAGCTTAAGGTCAAGGGTCGAGGGTGAAAAACTGTTTTTT
CASSLRSRVEGEKLFF
>.|medium-sized|TRBV27|TRBJ2-3
TGTGCCAGCAAAGGGCGTGCGAGGAGGACAGATACGCAGTATTTT
CASKGRARRTDTQYF
>.|.|TRBV27|TRBJ2-7
TGTGCCAGCAGTTTATCTTACAGAAACTCCTACGAGCAGTACTTC
CASSLSYRNSYEQYF
>.|large|TRBV30|TRBJ1-1
TGTGCCTGGAGGGGATACACTGAAGCTTTCTTT
CAWRGYTEAFF
>.|.|TRBV6-1|TRBJ1-1
TGTGCCAGCAGTGAGGTCGGAAACACTGAAGCTTTCTTT
CASSEVGNTEAFF